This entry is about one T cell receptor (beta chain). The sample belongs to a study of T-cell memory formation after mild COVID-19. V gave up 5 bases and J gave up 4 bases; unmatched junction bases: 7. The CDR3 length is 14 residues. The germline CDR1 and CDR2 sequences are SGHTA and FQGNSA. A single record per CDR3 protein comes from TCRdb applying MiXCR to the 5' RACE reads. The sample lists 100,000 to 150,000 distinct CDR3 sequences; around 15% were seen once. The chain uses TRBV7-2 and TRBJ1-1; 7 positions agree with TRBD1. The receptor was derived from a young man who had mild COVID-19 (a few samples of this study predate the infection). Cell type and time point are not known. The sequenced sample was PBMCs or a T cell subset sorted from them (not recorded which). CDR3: CASSRDRFFTEAFF. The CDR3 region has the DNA TGTGCCAGCAGCCGGGACAGATTTTTCACTGAAGCTTTCTTT.